This passage covers 9 T cell receptor beta chains from one sample sequenced in a study of T-cell reconstitution after alpha-beta-depleted transplantation in children. During its preparation, the TCRbeta library received unique molecular identifiers. TCRdb passed the PCR reads through MiXCR, listing each CDR3 protein once. The sample lists a few hundred thousand distinct CDR3 sequences, approximately 12% seen once, with 5% to 6% in the top ten. Sequences were derived from PBMCs from the stem cell graft donor, sampled from the stem cell graft. The receptors were gathered from a human donor who donated a stem cell graft to a child with combined immunodeficiency.

The V call is TRBV6-1, the J call TRBJ1-1; D unresolved. The CDR3 runs to 14 residues. The germline V gene encodes CDR1 MNHNS and CDR2 SASEGT. V was trimmed by 7 bases and J by 1 base, leaving 13 bases between them. The CDR3: CASTEGPENTEAFF. The CDR3 DNA follows: TGTGCCAGCACCGAAGGGCCAGAGAACACTGAAGCTTTCTTT.

The chain couples TRBV7-2 to TRBJ1-5, with 10 nucleotides matching TRBD1. This CDR3 is built from 19 residues. V was clipped by 5 bases and J by 0 bases; unmatched bases: 13. CDR1 and CDR2 from the germline V gene are SGHTA and FQGNSA. For the CDR3, the DNA is TGTGCCAGCAGCGGCGCCCGGGACAGGGGCATGTATAGCAATCAGCCCCAGCATTTT. Amino acid sequence: CASSGARDRGMYSNQPQHF.

This clonotype was recorded a few times. This rearrangement joins TRBV21-1 to TRBJ2-1; the table assigns TRBD2, which was not confirmed against the DNA. TRBV21-1 is reported as a pseudogene. This CDR3 is 17 amino acids long. Here the CDR3 DNA reads TGTGCCAGCAGGGAGCCCCTAGCGGGAGGCCCTTACAATGAGCAGTTCTTC. It translates to CASREPLAGGPYNEQFF.

The table lists this clonotype with many counts. The chain couples TRBV25-1 to TRBJ2-1, with D tentatively TRBD1 or TRBD2 (7 bases each). CDR3 length equals 13 residues. CDR1 is MGHDK, CDR2 SYGVNS, per germline. V was cut by 8 bases and J by 5 bases, with 13 bases left in between. The CDR3 is CASGGDRHNEQFF. The CDR3 DNA sequence: TGTGCCAGCGGGGGGGACAGACACAATGAGCAGTTCTTC.

V gene TRBV6-2 or TRBV6-3 combines with J gene TRBJ2-5; 7 nucleotides agree with TRBD2. The CDR3 runs 13 residues. V lost 6 bases and J lost 5; bases outside the gene matches: 6. Per germline, CDR1 MNHEY and CDR2 SVGEGT. CDR3 loop: CASRREWRETQYF. The CDR3 DNA reads TGTGCCAGCAGGCGGGAGTGGAGGGAGACCCAGTACTTC.

CDR3 nucleotides: TGTGCCAGTAGTATAGACCAGGGACCAGGGGGGTCCTACAATGAGCAGTTCTTC. It specifies CASSIDQGPGGSYNEQFF. The V and J genes are TRBV19 and TRBJ2-1; D is possibly TRBD1 (7 bases). Germline V lookup: CDR1 LNHDA, CDR2 SQIVND (reference sequence). V lost 0 bases, J lost 1 base, and 16 bases lay in between. There are 18 residues in the CDR3.

This clonotype was found many times. The V gene is TRBV5-1, the J gene TRBJ2-2; D remains ambiguous. The CDR3 contains 15 residues. Germline CDR1 is SGHRS and CDR2 is YFSETQ. The germline V and J ends were trimmed by 0 bases and 3 bases, with 9 bases remaining between them. For the CDR3, the DNA is TGCGCCAGCAGCTTGGACGGGCTCGACACCGGGGAGCTGTTTTTT. Protein: CASSLDGLDTGELFF.

This clonotype has just a few counts. The chain carries TRBV24-1 and TRBJ2-5; 8 bases fit TRBD2. Germline assignment: CDR1 KGHDR and CDR2 SFDVKD. With V trimmed by 4 bases and J by 3 bases, 12 bases remained unmatched. This CDR3 is 17 amino acids long. CDR3 protein: CATSEPPWGAGEETQYF. The CDR3 coding sequence is TGTGCCACCAGTGAGCCGCCGTGGGGAGCGGGAGAAGAGACCCAGTACTTC.

At least ten counts were recorded for this clonotype. The V and J genes are TRBV6-1 and TRBJ2-2, with 8 bases matching TRBD1. The V gene's germline CDR1 is MNHNS and CDR2 SASEGT. The CDR3 spans 13 residues. V shed 5 bases, J shed 6 bases, and the junction held 2 bases outside the gene matches. The CDR3 DNA follows: TGTGCCAGCAGTCGGACAGGGTCCGGGGAGCTGTTTTTT. Its translation is CASSRTGSGELFF.